These 13 T cell receptor beta chains were all obtained from the same sample, sequenced in a study of blood T cell repertoires in COVID-19. Clones were sequenced by immunoSEQ multiplex PCR, and TCRdb holds only the in-frame ones, with some missing. The table has some 180,000 clones, over 70% seen once; the top ten hold 6.5% to 9%. Sequencing was carried out using peripheral blood. The receptors derive from a woman in her forties with COVID-19, enrolled during active disease.

The V gene is TRBV6-6, the J gene TRBJ2-7, with TRBD1 identical over 7 bases. Germline V lookup: CDR1 MNHNY, CDR2 SVGAGI (reference sequence). The CDR3 covers 15 residues. V gave up 6 bases and J gave up 3 bases; unmatched junction bases: 11. DNA for the CDR3: TGTGCCAGCAGCACTGGCGCAGGGACAGACTACGAGCAGTACTTC. It yields the protein CASSTGAGTDYEQYF.

V usage is TRBV3-1 (or the pseudogene TRBV3-2) and J usage is TRBJ2-4; D uncertain. Deletions cut 1 base from V and 4 bases from J, with 8 bases between. The CDR3 totals 14 residues. Germline values: CDR1 LGHDT, CDR2 YNNKEL (reference sequence). This chain's CDR3 is CASSQANTKNIQYF. For the CDR3, the DNA is TGTGCCAGCAGCCAAGCCAACACAAAAAACATTCAGTACTTC.

This clone has just a few counts. V usage is TRBV28 and J usage is TRBJ1-4; D remains ambiguous. The V end was cut by 1 base, the J end by 0 bases, with 6 bases between. The CDR3 has 15 amino acids. CDR1 is MDHEN and CDR2 is SYDVKM in the germline V gene. As DNA, the CDR3 is TGTGCCAGCAGTTTATTAGCGGCAACTAATGAAAAACTGTTTTTT. It specifies CASSLLAATNEKLFF.

The V gene is TRBV18, the J gene TRBJ2-1, with TRBD2 matching over 9 bases. Germline values: CDR1 KGHSH, CDR2 LQKENI. Trimming took 6 bases from V and 4 from J; bases not matched to a gene: 13. This CDR3 comprises 17 residues. CDR3 in amino acids: CASSRGSGRPEYNEQFF. The DNA for the CDR3 is TGTGCCAGCTCGCGGGGTAGCGGGAGACCGGAATACAATGAGCAGTTCTTC.

The CDR3 is CATSDPGLAGASTDTQYF. The CDR3 DNA reads TGTGCCACCAGTGATCCGGGACTAGCGGGAGCTAGCACAGATACGCAGTATTTT. This chain uses TRBV24-1 with TRBJ2-3, with 14 bases fitting TRBD2. CDR3 length equals 18 residues. V shed 3 bases, J shed 0 bases, and the junction held 4 bases outside the gene matches. Germline CDR1 reads KGHDR; CDR2 reads SFDVKD.

The chain links TRBV3-1 (or the pseudogene TRBV3-2) to TRBJ2-1; 8 nucleotides align to TRBD2. The CDR3 is 14 residues long. V lost 5 bases, J lost 8 bases, and 8 bases stayed unmatched. Germline-derived CDR1 and CDR2 are LGHDT and YNNKEL (reference sequence). The CDR3, as DNA: TGTGCCAGCAGCAAGTTAAGCGGGGGTGATGAGCAGTTCTTC. This codes for CASSKLSGGDEQFF.

J is TRBJ2-7 and V is TRBV6-5; D unresolved. Germline values: CDR1 MNHEY, CDR2 SVGAGI. The V and J ends lost 1 base and 7 bases respectively, with 8 bases between them. There are 12 residues in the CDR3. CDR3 loop: CASSYYDGEQYF. The CDR3, as DNA: TGTGCCAGCAGTTACTATGACGGGGAGCAGTACTTC.

This sequence joins TRBV12-3 or TRBV12-4 and TRBJ2-7; D is unresolved. Trimming took 4 bases from V and 2 from J, leaving 6 bases between them. The CDR3 totals 12 residues. CDR3: CASSYLTYEQYF. As DNA, the CDR3 is TGTGCCAGCAGTTATTTAACCTACGAGCAGTACTTC.

V is TRBV19 and J is TRBJ2-5; 10 bases align to TRBD2. The CDR3 sequence is 15 residues long. After removal of 10 bases from V and 5 bases from J, the junction contained 13 bases not matched to a gene. Germline CDR1 and CDR2: LNHDA and SQIVND (reference sequence). DNA of the CDR3: TGTGCCACCCGTTTAGCGGGGGGCCTGGGGGAGACCCAGTACTTC. Residues: CATRLAGGLGETQYF.

V usage is TRBV6-5 and J usage is TRBJ1-4, with TRBD1 identical over 7 bases. In germline, CDR1 is MNHEY, CDR2 SVGAGI. The CDR3 is 14 residues long. The ends lost 5 bases at V and 4 bases at J; junction bases unmatched: 4. The CDR3 DNA follows: TGTGCCAGCAGTAAACAGGGGAATAATGAAAAACTGTTTTTT. Its translation is CASSKQGNNEKLFF.

The CDR3 here is CATSPGGDYGYTF. In DNA, the CDR3 is TGTGCCACCAGCCCAGGGGGCGACTATGGCTACACCTTC. This chain uses TRBV15 with TRBJ1-2, with TRBD1 identical over 8 bases. CDR3 length equals 13 residues. The V and J ends lost 5 bases and 3 bases, in that order; junction bases with no gene match: 2. Germline V CDR1 and CDR2: LNHNV, YYDKDF (reference sequence).

A few counts support this clone. V usage is TRBV2 and J usage is TRBJ1-1, with TRBD1 matching 8 bases. V shed 4 bases, J shed 4 bases, and the junction held 5 bases outside the gene matches. The CDR3 has 14 amino acids. Per germline, CDR1 SNHLY and CDR2 FYNNEI. CDR3 in DNA: TGTGCCAGCAGTGTGGCAGGGGGCTTCACTGAAGCTTTCTTT. This translates into CASSVAGGFTEAFF.

The chain links TRBV11-2 to TRBJ2-7, with TRBD2 as a possible D gene (6 bases). The CDR3 is 17 amino acids. The V gene lost 1 base and the J gene lost 4 bases, with 20 bases spanning the gap. Germline V gene sequence: CDR1 SGHAT, CDR2 FQNNGV. CDR3 sequence: CASSLALRTNGTYEQYF. In nucleotides, the CDR3 is TGTGCCAGCAGCTTAGCATTGCGGACTAATGGGACTTACGAGCAGTACTTC. The full variable domain, in which reference TRBV11-2 and TRBJ2-7 provide the parts outside the CDR3, is EAGVAQSPRYKIIEKRQSVAFWCNPISGHATLYWYQQILGQGPKLLIQFQNNGVVDDSQLPKDRFSAERLKGVDSTLKIQPAKLEDSAVYLCASSLALRTNGTYEQYFGPGTRLTVT.